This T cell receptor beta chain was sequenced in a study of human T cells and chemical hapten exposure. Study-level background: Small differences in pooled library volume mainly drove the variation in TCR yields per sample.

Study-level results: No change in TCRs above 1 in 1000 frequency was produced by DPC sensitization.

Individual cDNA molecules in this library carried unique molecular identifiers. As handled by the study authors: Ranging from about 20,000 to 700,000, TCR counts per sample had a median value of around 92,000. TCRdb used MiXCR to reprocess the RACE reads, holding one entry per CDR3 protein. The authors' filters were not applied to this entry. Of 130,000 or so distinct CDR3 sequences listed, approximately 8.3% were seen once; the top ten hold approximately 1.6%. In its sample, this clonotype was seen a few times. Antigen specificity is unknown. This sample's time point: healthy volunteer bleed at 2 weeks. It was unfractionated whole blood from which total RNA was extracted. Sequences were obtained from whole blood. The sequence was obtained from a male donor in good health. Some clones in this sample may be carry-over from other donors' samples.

CDR3 residues: CASGNNEQFF. DNA for the CDR3: TGTGCCAGTGGGAACAATGAGCAGTTCTTC. The chain employs TRBV19 and TRBJ2-1; D remains unclear. This CDR3 has 10 amino acids. Germline CDR1 is LNHDA and CDR2 is SQIVND (reference sequence). The V gene lost 8 bases and the J gene lost 5 bases, with 4 bases spanning the gap.